The 16 T cell receptor beta chains listed next were all sequenced from one sample in a study of T cell responses to AZD1222 COVID-19 vaccine. TCRdb's copy holds only in-frame clones and misses some; the assay was immunoSEQ multiplex PCR. The repertoire includes approximately 150,000 clones, roughly 87% of them detected once, and around 1.7% sits in the top ten. The sequencing used peripheral blood, collected 28 days after the second AZD1222 dose. The receptors derive from an adult who received the AZD1222 COVID-19 vaccine.

CDR3: CASSDGGSVTSSYNEQFF. The CDR3 DNA reads TGTGCCAGTAGCGATGGGGGTAGCGTGACGAGCTCCTACAATGAGCAGTTCTTC. The chain is built from TRBV19 and TRBJ2-1, with D tentatively TRBD1 or TRBD2 (5 bases each). Between the trimmed V and J ends, which lost 6 bases and 0 bases, there was a span of 21 bases. The germline gives CDR1 LNHDA, CDR2 SQIVND (reference sequence). The CDR3 has 18 residues.

This clone was found a few times. The rearrangement joins TRBV5-1 to TRBJ2-7, with 7 nucleotides matching TRBD1. The CDR3 has 14 residues. V gave up 3 bases and J gave up 2 bases; unmatched junction bases: 5. Germline V CDR1 and CDR2: SGHRS, YFSETQ. The CDR3 DNA is TGCGCCAGCAGCTCGAGGACAGGAACCTACGAGCAGTACTTC. This codes for CASSSRTGTYEQYF.

The chain employs TRBV19 and TRBJ1-1; D is unclear. CDR1 is LNHDA, CDR2 SQIVND, per germline (reference sequence). The CDR3 is 18 amino acids. V was clipped by 7 bases and J by 5 bases, with 29 bases between them. CDR3 loop: CASTPHREKPPRWTEAFF. The CDR3, as DNA: TGTGCCAGTACCCCCCACCGGGAAAAACCCCCGAGGTGGACTGAAGCTTTCTTT.

V is TRBV28 and J is TRBJ2-7; 10 nucleotides align to TRBD2. In germline, CDR1 is MDHEN, CDR2 SYDVKM. The CDR3 loop spans 15 amino acids. The J segment lost 7 bases and the V segment lost 3 bases, leaving 9 bases of the junction unmatched. CDR3 amino acids: CASSLSASGRLEQYF. As DNA, the CDR3 is TGTGCCAGCAGTTTGTCGGCTAGCGGGAGATTGGAGCAGTACTTC.

V gene TRBV28 combines with J gene TRBJ2-1; no firm D call. Germline CDR1 and CDR2: MDHEN and SYDVKM. The V and J ends lost 0 bases and 7 bases respectively, with 4 bases between them. CDR3 length: 12 amino acids. The CDR3 DNA sequence: TGTGCCAGCAGTTTATGGGGGAATGAGCAGTTCTTC. Its protein is CASSLWGNEQFF.

V is TRBV27 and J is TRBJ2-6, with D perhaps matching TRBD2 (5 bases). V lost 6 bases and J lost 2, with 5 bases in between. There are 13 residues in the CDR3. Germline CDR1 and CDR2: MNHEY and SMNVEV (reference sequence). In DNA, the CDR3 is TGTGCCAGCAGCGGGACTGGGGCCAACGTCCTGACTTTC. It is translated as CASSGTGANVLTF.

As DNA, the CDR3 is TGTGCCACCAGTGCCGGGACTAGGTCCCCTGAGCAGTTCTTC. It translates to CATSAGTRSPEQFF. V and J are TRBV24-1 and TRBJ2-1; 8 nucleotides line up with TRBD2. The CDR3 consists of 14 residues. Unmatched junction bases numbered 8, after V lost 5 bases and J lost 9 bases. CDR1 and CDR2 (germline): KGHDR, SFDVKD.

The V call is TRBV5-8, the J call TRBJ1-3; 7 bases fit TRBD1. Looked up from germline, CDR1 is SGHTS and CDR2 is YDEGEE. CDR3 length equals 16 residues. The V segment lost 4 bases and the J segment 0 bases; nucleotides outside the gene matches: 7. CDR3 nucleotides: TGTGCCAGCAGCATGGGACAGCCGAGCTCTGGAAACACCATATATTTT. It codes for CASSMGQPSSGNTIYF.

This chain joins TRBV28 and TRBJ2-7; 9 positions match TRBD2. Germline V lookup: CDR1 MDHEN, CDR2 SYDVKM. J was trimmed by 0 bases and V by 5 bases; bases with no gene match: 8. CDR3 length: 16 amino acids. The CDR3 DNA sequence: TGTGCCAGCAGTCCCCATAGCGGGAGAAGCTCCTACGAGCAGTACTTC. As protein: CASSPHSGRSSYEQYF.

This chain uses TRBV6-2 or TRBV6-3 with TRBJ2-3; the D gene is possibly TRBD2 (5 bases). Between the trimmed V and J ends, which lost 5 bases and 4 bases, there was a span of 13 bases. Germline V lookup: CDR1 MNHEY, CDR2 SVGEGT. The CDR3 is 14 amino acids. In DNA form, the CDR3 reads TGTGCCAGCAGTGACCACAGCGGTTCAGATACGCAGTATTTT. The encoded protein is CASSDHSGSDTQYF.

This chain connects TRBV19 to TRBJ1-1; 8 bases match TRBD1. CDR1 LNHDA and CDR2 SQIVND come from the germline V gene (reference sequence). This CDR3 has 17 amino acids. V was clipped by 1 base and J by 4 bases; unmatched bases: 11. In DNA form, the CDR3 reads TGTGCCAGTAGTATAGGTGGCAGGGGGCGGGAAGGCACTGAAGCTTTCTTT. Translated, it gives CASSIGGRGREGTEAFF.

The genes are TRBV18 and TRBJ2-1; D possibly corresponds to TRBD1 (5 bases). With 1 base removed from V and 4 bases from J, the gap between germline ends came to 17 bases. Germline CDR1 and CDR2: KGHSH and LQKENI. This CDR3 spans 17 amino acids. The CDR3 DNA follows: TGTGCCAGCTCACCACTGGCGGACACCGAGAGATACAATGAGCAGTTCTTC. The encoded protein is CASSPLADTERYNEQFF.

J is TRBJ1-5 and V is TRBV12-3 or TRBV12-4; D uncertain. The CDR3 spans 13 residues. Trimming shortened V by 6 bases and J by 9 bases, and 15 bases separated the two germline ends. The CDR3 here is CASSPMGDGPQHF. The CDR3 nucleotides read TGTGCCAGCAGCCCCATGGGCGACGGGCCCCAGCATTTT.

The chain employs TRBV3-1 (or the pseudogene TRBV3-2) and TRBJ2-5, with D unclear. The CDR3 consists of 13 residues. Germline V gene sequence: CDR1 LGHDT, CDR2 YNNKEL (reference sequence). Deletions cut 1 base from V and 7 bases from J, with 10 bases between. CDR3 DNA sequence: TGTGCCAGCAGCCAAGGTTTTATAAGGACCCAGTACTTC. This sequence encodes CASSQGFIRTQYF.

The rearrangement uses TRBV30 and TRBJ2-7, with TRBD2 matching over 8 bases. The CDR3 totals 14 residues. Trimming cost V 4 bases and J 5 bases; bases outside gene matches: 10. CDR1 is GTSNPN and CDR2 is SVGIG in the germline V gene (reference sequence). In DNA, the CDR3 is TGTGCCTGGAACCCCAGCGGGAGTAGAAACGAGCAGTACTTC. Encoded protein: CAWNPSGSRNEQYF.

The J gene is TRBJ2-2, the V gene TRBV4-2; possible D gene TRBD2, 5 bases. The CDR3 totals 17 residues. CDR1 is LGHNA and CDR2 is YNFKEQ in the germline V gene. V was trimmed by 0 bases and J by 4 bases, leaving 15 bases between them. CDR3 in DNA: TGTGCCAGCAGCCAAGATGGCCTAGCAGCTATCACCGGGGAGCTGTTTTTT. Translation: CASSQDGLAAITGELFF.